This paragraph covers one T cell receptor (beta chain) sequence. The data are from a study of response to subunit inactivated influenza vaccine. The CDR3 has 14 amino acids. Trimming removed 5 bases from V and 7 bases from J, with 17 bases in between. Germline V gives CDR1 SGHAT, CDR2 FQNNGV. TCRdb itself ran the RT-PCR reads through MiXCR, one entry per CDR3 protein. The table has approximately 700,000 distinct CDR3 sequences, about a sixth seen once. The gene calls are TRBV11-2 and TRBJ2-5; D call uncertain. Material: PBMCs from blood, obtained 11 to 12 days after vaccination. The clonotype originates from a man in his forties or fifties who received an inactivated influenza vaccine. The CDR3 region is CASSPGPRMGTQYF. Here the CDR3 DNA reads TGTGCCAGCAGCCCGGGCCCCCGAATGGGGACCCAGTACTTC.